A single T cell receptor (beta chain) is shown here with its context. Its antigen is not known. This specimen belongs to a study of cytotoxic CD8 clonotypes in ibrutinib-treated CLL. Sequencing used immunoSEQ multiplex PCR; TCRdb keeps in-frame clones, though not all of them. This repertoire shows a few hundred thousand clones, 60% to 75% found once; its top ten account for 15% to 19%. Study results and caveats: Investigators sampled sustained-remission and progressing patients at differing times.

CDR3 length equals 15 residues. CDR1 is SNHLY, CDR2 FYNNEI, per germline. V shed 7 bases and J shed 3 bases, with 16 bases lying between them. The sequencing used PBMCs, collected after 24 months of ibrutinib treatment. This TCR came from a human donor with chronic lymphocytic leukemia. The rearrangement links TRBV2 to TRBJ1-5; D not resolved. In DNA, the CDR3 is TGTGCCAGCACCCTAGATCAGGAGTTCAATCAGCCCCAGCATTTT. This translates into CASTLDQEFNQPQHF.